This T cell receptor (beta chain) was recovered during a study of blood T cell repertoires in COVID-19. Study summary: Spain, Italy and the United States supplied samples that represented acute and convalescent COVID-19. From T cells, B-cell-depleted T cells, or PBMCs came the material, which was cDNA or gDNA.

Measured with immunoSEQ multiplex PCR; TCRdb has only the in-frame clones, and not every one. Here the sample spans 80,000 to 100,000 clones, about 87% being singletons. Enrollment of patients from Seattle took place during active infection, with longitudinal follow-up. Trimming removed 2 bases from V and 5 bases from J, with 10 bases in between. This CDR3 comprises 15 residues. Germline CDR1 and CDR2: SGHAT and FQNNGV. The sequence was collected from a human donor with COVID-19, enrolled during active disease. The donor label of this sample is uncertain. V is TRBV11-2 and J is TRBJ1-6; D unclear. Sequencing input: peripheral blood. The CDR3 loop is CASSLLDSDNSPLHF. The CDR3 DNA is TGTGCCAGCAGCTTATTAGATTCCGATAATTCACCCCTCCACTTT.